What follows are 9 T cell receptor beta chains derived from one specimen sequenced in a study of OX40 agonist ivuxolimab in advanced cancers. The data were produced by immunoSEQ multiplex PCR, yet TCRdb's version contains in-frame clones alone and is incomplete. The data contain tens of thousands of clones, 89% of them seen just once; the ten biggest clones take up 8% to 10%. The sample in question was CD4+ or CD8+ T cells sorted from blood, obtained in a trial of the OX40 agonist ivuxolimab. These receptors were taken from an adult with an advanced solid tumor such as melanoma, head and neck, liver or kidney cancer.

The chain links TRBV2 to TRBJ1-1; D perhaps matches TRBD1 (6 bases). The germline gives CDR1 SNHLY, CDR2 FYNNEI. The CDR3 is 14 residues long. V dropped 4 bases and J dropped 1 base, with 10 bases sitting between them. The CDR3, as DNA: TGTGCCAGCAGTGGAGGACAGCCGAACACTGAAGCTTTCTTT. This encodes CASSGGQPNTEAFF.

J is TRBJ1-1 and V is TRBV5-1, with 9 positions matching TRBD1. Germline V gives CDR1 SGHRS, CDR2 YFSETQ. The CDR3 length is 15 residues. V gave up 3 bases and J gave up 1 base; unmatched junction bases: 4. The CDR3 sequence: CASSSQDRGNTEAFF. The CDR3 bases are TGCGCCAGCAGCTCCCAGGACAGGGGGAACACTGAAGCTTTCTTT.

Turning to this clone: Other DNA sequences from this sample encode an identical CDR3 as well. This chain connects TRBV27 to TRBJ1-4; tentative D call: TRBD1 (6 bases). Germline CDR1 and CDR2: MNHEY and SMNVEV (reference sequence). The CDR3 is made up of 14 amino acids. Deletions cut 5 bases from V and 7 bases from J, with 14 bases between. The CDR3: CASSPQGYSEKLFF. The CDR3 DNA reads as TGTGCCAGCAGTCCACAGGGCTACAGTGAAAAACTGTTTTTT.

The chain uses TRBV4-1 and TRBJ1-5; D gene ambiguous. The CDR3 covers 14 residues. V was trimmed by 1 base and J by 7 bases, leaving 11 bases between them. From germline, CDR1 is MGHRA and CDR2 YSYEKL. CDR3 region: CASSQVPLRQPQHF. The CDR3 DNA reads TGCGCCAGCAGCCAAGTTCCCCTTCGGCAGCCCCAGCATTTT.

This clone was found once. The chain is built from TRBV5-1 and TRBJ2-5; 10 nucleotides align to TRBD2. The J segment lost 1 base and the V segment lost 1 base, leaving 4 bases of the junction unmatched. CDR1 and CDR2 from the germline V gene are SGHRS and YFSETQ. The CDR3 totals 16 residues. DNA of the CDR3: TGCGCCAGCAGCTTGCGGCCTAGCGGGGGCCAAGAGACCCAGTACTTC. Translated: CASSLRPSGGQETQYF.

The chain combines TRBV7-9 with TRBJ2-7; TRBD1 matches 10 bases. V lost 3 bases and J lost 4; bases outside the gene matches: 6. The CDR3 contains 15 residues. From germline, CDR1 is SEHNR and CDR2 FQNEAQ (reference sequence). The CDR3 is CASSFFGTGVYEQYF. The DNA of the CDR3 is TGTGCCAGCAGCTTCTTCGGGACAGGGGTGTACGAGCAGTACTTC.

The V gene is TRBV18, the J gene TRBJ2-7; 8 positions match TRBD1. Germline V CDR1 and CDR2: KGHSH, LQKENI. J was trimmed by 0 bases and V by 6 bases; bases with no gene match: 4. CDR3 length: 14 residues. The CDR3 sequence is CASSWTGSSYEQYF. CDR3 nucleotides: TGTGCCAGCTCCTGGACAGGGAGCTCCTACGAGCAGTACTTC.

The V call is TRBV5-5, the J call TRBJ2-3; the D is unclear. Per the germline V gene, CDR1 is SGHKS and CDR2 is YYEKEE (reference sequence). Between the trimmed V and J ends, which lost 2 bases and 1 base, there was a span of 2 bases. The CDR3 consists of 12 residues. The chain's CDR3 is CASSFGTDTQYF. The CDR3 coding sequence is TGTGCCAGCAGCTTCGGCACAGATACGCAGTATTTT.

The rearrangement links TRBV5-4 to TRBJ2-1; 12 positions match TRBD2. The V and J ends lost 3 bases and 6 bases, in that order; junction bases with no gene match: 4. The germline V gene encodes CDR1 SGHNT and CDR2 YYREEE (reference sequence). The length of the CDR3 is 15 residues. Here the CDR3 reads CASSSTTSGGNEQFF. CDR3 bases: TGTGCCAGCAGCTCAACGACTAGCGGGGGCAATGAGCAGTTCTTC.